The 21 T cell receptor beta chains below come from one sample, sequenced in a study of T cell repertoires in cytomegalovirus infection (dated by TCRdb to 2018 to 2020). TCRdb lists the instrument as Illumina HiSeq 1500. TCRdb cleaned the public reads at Q25 with fastp, built clones with MiXCR and kept in-frame beta chains. Each CDR3 protein appears once, grouped with its most common genes and DNA. For this sample the table gives roughly 230,000 distinct CDR3 sequences, of which approximately 15% were detected only once. Around half of the sample comes from the top ten. What was sequenced was CD8+ T cells from PBMCs. The source of these receptors is a human donor in good health (CMV status not recorded). Some clones in this sample may be carry-over from other donors' samples.

The table lists this clonotype with a few counts. The chain recombines TRBV7-6 with TRBJ2-7; D remains ambiguous. Trimming took 0 bases from V and 1 from J, leaving 10 bases between them. The CDR3 is 15 residues long. Germline V gives CDR1 SGHVS, CDR2 FNYEAQ. The CDR3 loop reads CASSLAKAWSYEQYF. As DNA, the CDR3 is TGTGCCAGCAGCTTAGCGAAGGCATGGTCCTACGAGCAGTACTTC.

This clonotype showed up many times. The genes are TRBV12-3 or TRBV12-4 and TRBJ2-4; D remains ambiguous. The CDR3 consists of 11 residues. Trimming stripped 1 base from V and 9 bases from J, with 4 bases between. CDR3 in amino acids: CASSLVGIQYF. The CDR3 bases are TGTGCCAGCAGTTTAGTAGGCATTCAGTACTTC.

DNA of the CDR3: TGTGCCAGCAGTGAAGAAGGGACAGGGGCCTATGAGCAGTTCTTC. Translating it yields CASSEEGTGAYEQFF. The chain employs TRBV6-1 and TRBJ2-1, with 10 bases identical to TRBD1. Germline CDR1 is MNHNS and CDR2 is SASEGT. With V trimmed by 1 base and J by 8 bases, 5 bases remained unmatched. This CDR3 spans 15 amino acids.

The V call is TRBV29-1, the J call TRBJ2-2; D could derive from TRBD1 or TRBD2 (5 bases each). Trimming took 6 bases from V and 4 from J, leaving 9 bases between them. CDR1 and CDR2 from the germline V gene are SQVTM and ANQGSEA. The CDR3 runs 12 residues. CDR3 bases: TGCAGCGTCTGGGGACCCACCGGGGAGCTGTTTTTT. Translation gives CSVWGPTGELFF.

This clonotype has only a few counts. This rearrangement joins TRBV19 to TRBJ1-1; D remains ambiguous. The CDR3 sequence is 15 residues long. The germline gives CDR1 LNHDA, CDR2 SQIVND (reference sequence). The ends were cut back, 7 bases at V and 0 bases at J, with 15 bases in the middle. The CDR3 bases are TGTGCCAGTACTGGACTGGGGTTCATGAACACTGAAGCTTTCTTT. It is translated as CASTGLGFMNTEAFF.

A few counts support this clonotype. This chain uses TRBV5-4 with TRBJ2-1; TRBD2 matches 12 bases. Germline V lookup: CDR1 SGHNT, CDR2 YYREEE (reference sequence). This CDR3 has 16 residues. Trimming at V came to 4 bases and at J to 7 bases, leaving 9 bases not matched to a gene. CDR3 residues: CASSPLAGGHRNEQFF. The CDR3 DNA is TGTGCCAGCAGCCCCCTAGCGGGGGGGCATCGAAATGAGCAGTTCTTC.

This clonotype has just a few counts. The chain is built from TRBV5-6 and TRBJ2-4; 7 bases line up with TRBD1. CDR3 size: 17 residues. The germline gives CDR1 SGHDT, CDR2 YYEEEE. The V gene end was trimmed by 5 bases and the J gene end by 0 bases; junction bases not matched to a gene: 11. The CDR3 region is CASSPGTADLAKNIQYF. CDR3 nucleotides: TGTGCCAGCAGTCCCGGGACAGCCGATCTAGCCAAAAACATTCAGTACTTC.

V gene TRBV4-2 combines with J gene TRBJ2-1; 9 nucleotides line up with TRBD1. J lost 5 bases, V lost 4 bases, and 9 bases had no gene match. Germline CDR1 reads LGHNA; CDR2 reads YNFKEQ. The CDR3 has 16 residues. The CDR3 spells CASSPGAQGANNEQFF. For the CDR3, the DNA is TGTGCCAGCAGCCCTGGGGCACAGGGGGCAAACAATGAGCAGTTCTTC.

This clonotype was seen only a few times. The chain recombines TRBV28 with TRBJ1-6; D possibly corresponds to TRBD1 (5 bases). The length of the CDR3 is 16 residues. V dropped 3 bases and J dropped 7 bases, with 16 bases sitting between them. Germline values: CDR1 MDHEN, CDR2 SYDVKM. The DNA for the CDR3 is TGTGCCAGCAGTTTTATGGGGGGGTTCGTGAATTCACCCCTCCACTTT. As protein: CASSFMGGFVNSPLHF.

Ten or more counts support this clonotype. The V and J genes are TRBV6-5 and TRBJ2-5; TRBD1 matches 7 bases. The V and J ends lost 2 bases and 4 bases, in that order; junction bases with no gene match: 13. The CDR3 runs 17 residues. In germline, CDR1 is MNHEY, CDR2 SVGAGI. The CDR3 DNA reads as TGTGCCAGCAGTTACGAGGCGACAGGGCTGGGCGTAGAGACCCAGTACTTC. Amino acids: CASSYEATGLGVETQYF.

This clonotype was seen many times. V usage is TRBV4-1 and J usage is TRBJ2-7; D possibly uses TRBD1 or TRBD2 (7 bases each). Trimming took 0 bases from V and 4 from J, leaving 16 bases between them. Germline lookup yields CDR1 MGHRA and CDR2 YSYEKL. There are 16 residues in the CDR3. The CDR3 reads CASSQDDAGGVYEQYF. The CDR3 bases are TGCGCCAGCAGCCAAGATGATGCAGGGGGGGTATACGAGCAGTACTTC.

This clonotype was observed a handful of times. This sequence joins TRBV28 and TRBJ2-7; D may be TRBD2 (5 bases). Trimming took 2 bases from V and 2 from J, leaving 19 bases between them. CDR3 length equals 17 residues. The germline gives CDR1 MDHEN, CDR2 SYDVKM. In DNA, the CDR3 is TGTGCCAGCAGTTTAAGCCGCCAAGGGTTGCGGGCCTACGAGCAGTACTTC. Its translation: CASSLSRQGLRAYEQYF.

The V call is TRBV4-3, the J call TRBJ2-3; the D is unclear. The CDR3 consists of 15 residues. The V end lost 0 bases, the J end lost 1 base, and 8 bases lay between the germline ends. In germline, CDR1 is LGHNA, CDR2 YSLEER. The CDR3 reads CASSQDGQGTDTQYF. The CDR3 DNA sequence: TGCGCCAGCAGCCAAGACGGGCAGGGCACAGATACGCAGTATTTT.

Many counts were recorded for this clonotype. This chain links TRBV6-2 or TRBV6-3 with TRBJ1-1; D is unclear. Trimming took 0 bases from V and 10 from J, leaving 12 bases between them. This CDR3 region has 13 residues. Germline V CDR1 and CDR2: MNHEY, SVGEGT. CDR3: CASSYSTTVGAFF. CDR3 in DNA: TGTGCCAGCAGTTACTCGACGACTGTCGGAGCTTTCTTT.

The chain uses TRBV7-9 and TRBJ1-2; no definite D call. The V gene lost 1 base and the J gene lost 5 bases, with 11 bases spanning the gap. Germline CDR1 SEHNR, CDR2 FQNEAQ (reference sequence). CDR3 length equals 14 residues. DNA for the CDR3: TGTGCCAGCAGCTTAGAGATCCAGGCGTATGGCTACACCTTC. Amino acids: CASSLEIQAYGYTF.

The chain carries TRBV7-9 and TRBJ1-2; D gene uncertain. V lost 5 bases to trimming and J lost 10 bases, with 17 bases between them. Germline CDR1 SEHNR, CDR2 FQNEAQ (reference sequence). CDR3 length: 13 residues. CDR3 DNA sequence: TGTGCCAGCAGCCCCGGAACGTCGTTGGCCTACACCTTC. Translation: CASSPGTSLAYTF. The full variable domain, completed using reference TRBV7-9 and TRBJ1-2, is DTGVSQNPRHKITKRGQNVTFRCDPISEHNRLYWYRQTLGQGPEFLTYFQNEAQLEKSRLLSDRFSAERPKGSFSTLEIQRTEQGDSAMYLCASSPGTSLAYTFGSGTRLTVV.

This clonotype was observed a handful of times. The CDR3 region is CASSYVAGGYNEQFF. The CDR3 DNA reads as TGTGCCAGCAGTTACGTAGCGGGGGGTTACAATGAGCAGTTCTTC. The rearrangement joins TRBV6-6 to TRBJ2-1; TRBD2 matches at 10 bases. The CDR3 has 15 amino acids. From germline, CDR1 is MNHNY and CDR2 SVGAGI (reference sequence). V trimming: 2 bases; J trimming: 4 bases; junction bases outside the gene matches: 2.

This clonotype has a handful of counts. The V call is TRBV7-9, the J call TRBJ1-6; D unclear. From germline, CDR1 is SEHNR and CDR2 FQNEAQ (reference sequence). V was trimmed by 3 bases and J by 7 bases, leaving 13 bases between them. The CDR3 runs to 15 residues. CDR3 in amino acids: CASSLGGGVNSPLHF. CDR3 coding DNA: TGTGCCAGCAGCTTGGGTGGCGGGGTGAATTCACCCCTCCACTTT.

This clonotype appeared a few times. The CDR3, as DNA: TGTGCCAGCAGTTTAGTGGGGCCAGGGGGGTACCAAGAGACCCAGTACTTC. The encoded protein is CASSLVGPGGYQETQYF. This rearrangement joins TRBV28 to TRBJ2-5; perhaps TRBD1 as D (7 bases). Looked up from germline, CDR1 is MDHEN and CDR2 is SYDVKM. The ends were cut back, 2 bases at V and 0 bases at J, with 16 bases in the middle. The length of the CDR3 is 17 residues.

CDR3 bases: TGCGCCAGCAGCCCGCGGAACAGCCTGAACACTGAAGCTTTCTTT. Protein: CASSPRNSLNTEAFF. The chain uses TRBV4-1 and TRBJ1-1; D gene ambiguous. CDR1 and CDR2 (germline): MGHRA, YSYEKL. V lost 4 bases and J 0 bases, leaving 12 bases between the germline ends. The CDR3 covers 15 residues.

The chain is built from TRBV9 and TRBJ1-2; a possible D gene is TRBD1 (5 bases). CDR3 length: 15 amino acids. The V and J ends lost 4 bases and 6 bases respectively, with 19 bases between them. Germline-derived CDR1 and CDR2 are SGDLS and YYNGEE. CDR3 region: CASSFKGELLDGYTF. CDR3 bases: TGTGCCAGCAGCTTTAAAGGGGAATTGCTCGATGGCTACACCTTC.